The rows below give T cell receptor beta chains drawn from one sample of a study of T cell responses to AZD1222 COVID-19 vaccine. Profiled with immunoSEQ multiplex PCR; TCRdb holds only in-frame clones, not every one. The sample lists about 140,000 clones, around 89% occurring once. Material: peripheral blood, obtained on day 0 of AZD1222 vaccination. The receptors here all came from an adult in good health. The CDR3 runs from the conserved cysteine through the conserved F or W. D genes are given only for firm matches. Not all rows give a size; the values are once, few, many and, for expanded clones, a class.

TRBJ2-5 | TRBV3-1/TRBV3-2 | - | TRBD2 | TGTGCCAGCAGCCAAACTAGCGGGAGGGCCCGGGAGACCCAGTACTTC | CASSQTSGRARETQYF
TRBJ2-7 | TRBV4-1 | - | TRBD2 | TGCGCCAGCAGAGTTAGCGGGAGTCCTTCCTACGAGCAGTACTTC | CASRVSGSPSYEQYF
TRBJ2-7 | TRBV7-7 | - | TRBD2 | TGTGCTAGCAGCTTCGCCCCCGGGGGGGAACAGTACTTC | CASSFAPGGEQYF
TRBJ2-1 | TRBV9 | once | TRBD2 | TGTGCCAGCAGCGCCGGGGGGAACCCCTACAATGAGCAGTTCTTC | CASSAGGNPYNEQFF
TRBJ1-1 | TRBV3-1/TRBV3-2 | - | - | TGTGCCAGCAGCCAAGGGACGTTCACTGAAGCTTTCTTT | CASSQGTFTEAFF
TRBJ2-1 | TRBV3-1/TRBV3-2 | - | TRBD2 | TGTGCCAGCAGCGCCACCGGGACTAGCATAAACAATGAGCAGTTCTTC | CASSATGTSINNEQFF
TRBJ2-7 | TRBV3-1/TRBV3-2 | once | TRBD2 | TGTGCCAGCAGCCAAGAAGGACAGAGCGGGAGCGGGACCTACGAGCAGTACTTC | CASSQEGQSGSGTYEQYF
TRBJ1-1 | TRBV15 | - | - | TGTGCCACGTCCCTACAGTGGAACACTGAAGCTTTCTTT | CATSLQWNTEAFF
TRBJ1-2 | TRBV13 | - | - | TGTGCCAGCAGCTTAGCTGGACGGACCTATGGCTACACCTTC | CASSLAGRTYGYTF
TRBJ2-1 | TRBV15 | - | - | TGTGCCACCAGCCGGTTCTACAATGAGCAGTTCTTC | CATSRFYNEQFF
TRBJ2-1 | TRBV7-8 | - | - | TGTGCCAGCAGCTTGGGACAACTCAATGAGCAGTTCTTC | CASSLGQLNEQFF